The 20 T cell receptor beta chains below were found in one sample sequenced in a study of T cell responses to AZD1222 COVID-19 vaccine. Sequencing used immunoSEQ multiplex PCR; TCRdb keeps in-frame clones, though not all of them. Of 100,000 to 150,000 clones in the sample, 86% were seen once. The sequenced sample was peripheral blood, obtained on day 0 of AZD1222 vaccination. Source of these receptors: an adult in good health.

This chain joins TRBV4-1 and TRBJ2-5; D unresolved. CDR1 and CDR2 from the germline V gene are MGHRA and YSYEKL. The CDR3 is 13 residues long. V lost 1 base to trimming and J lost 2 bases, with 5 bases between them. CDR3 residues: CASSQGLQETQYF. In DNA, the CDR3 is TGCGCCAGCAGCCAAGGGCTTCAAGAGACCCAGTACTTC.

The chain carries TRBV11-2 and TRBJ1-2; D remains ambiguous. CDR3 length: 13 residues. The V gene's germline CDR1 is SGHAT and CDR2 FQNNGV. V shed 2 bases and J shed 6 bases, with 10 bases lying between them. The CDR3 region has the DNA TGTGCCAGCAGCTTATCCCCAGAGAATGGCTACACCTTC. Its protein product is CASSLSPENGYTF.

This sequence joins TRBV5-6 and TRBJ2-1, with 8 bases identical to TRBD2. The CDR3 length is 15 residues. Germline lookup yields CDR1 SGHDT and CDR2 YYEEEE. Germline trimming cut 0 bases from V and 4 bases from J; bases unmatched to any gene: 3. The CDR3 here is CASSLGAGVYNEQFF. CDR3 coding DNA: TGTGCCAGCAGCTTGGGAGCGGGGGTTTACAATGAGCAGTTCTTC.

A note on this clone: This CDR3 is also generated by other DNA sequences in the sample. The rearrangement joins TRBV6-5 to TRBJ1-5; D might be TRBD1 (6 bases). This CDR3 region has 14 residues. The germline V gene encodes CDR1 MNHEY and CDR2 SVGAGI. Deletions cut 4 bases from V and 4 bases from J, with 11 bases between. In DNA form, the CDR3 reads TGTGCCAGCAGTTCAGGACAGAGTAATCAGCCCCAGCATTTT. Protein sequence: CASSSGQSNQPQHF.

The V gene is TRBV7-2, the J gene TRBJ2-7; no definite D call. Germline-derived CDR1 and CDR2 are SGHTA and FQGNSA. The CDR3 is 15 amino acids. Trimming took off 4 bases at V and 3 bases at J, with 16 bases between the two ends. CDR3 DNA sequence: TGTGCCAGCAGCTCAAGATCGACGCTGATCTACGAGCAGTACTTC. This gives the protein CASSSRSTLIYEQYF.

This CDR3 reads CASSGTQGLTEAFF. The CDR3 DNA is TGTGCCAGTAGTGGGACGCAGGGGCTCACTGAAGCTTTCTTT. V gene TRBV19 combines with J gene TRBJ1-1, with D possibly matching TRBD1 (6 bases). Trimming removed 5 bases from V and 4 bases from J, with 14 bases in between. This CDR3 region has 14 residues. Germline-derived CDR1 and CDR2 are LNHDA and SQIVND (reference sequence).

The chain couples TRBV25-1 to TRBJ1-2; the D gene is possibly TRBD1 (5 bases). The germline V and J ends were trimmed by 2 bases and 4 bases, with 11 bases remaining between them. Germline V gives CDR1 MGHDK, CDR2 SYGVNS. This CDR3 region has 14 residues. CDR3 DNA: TGTGCCAGCAGTGAAAGTGGGGCCCTCTATGGCTACACCTTC. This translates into CASSESGALYGYTF.

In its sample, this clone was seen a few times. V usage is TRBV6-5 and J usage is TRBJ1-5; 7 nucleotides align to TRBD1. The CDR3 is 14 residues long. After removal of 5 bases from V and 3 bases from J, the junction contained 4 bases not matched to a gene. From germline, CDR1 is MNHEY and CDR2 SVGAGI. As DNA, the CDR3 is TGTGCCAGCAGTCAGGACAGGTTCAATCAGCCCCAGCATTTT. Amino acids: CASSQDRFNQPQHF.

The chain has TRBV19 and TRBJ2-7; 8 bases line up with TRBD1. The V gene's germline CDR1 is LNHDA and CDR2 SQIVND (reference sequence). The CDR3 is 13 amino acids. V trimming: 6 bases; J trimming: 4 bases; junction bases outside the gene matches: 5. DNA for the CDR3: TGTGCCAGTAGATCCGGGACAGGATACGAGCAGTACTTC. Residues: CASRSGTGYEQYF.

CDR3: CASSLEGTPGHTIYF. As DNA, the CDR3 is TGTGCCAGCAGCTTAGAGGGTACGCCGGGGCACACCATATATTTT. The chain recombines TRBV13 with TRBJ1-3; tentative D call: TRBD1 (5 bases). CDR3 length: 15 residues. Germline V CDR1 and CDR2: PRHDT, FYEKMQ (reference sequence). V lost 1 base, J lost 8 bases, and 15 bases lay in between.

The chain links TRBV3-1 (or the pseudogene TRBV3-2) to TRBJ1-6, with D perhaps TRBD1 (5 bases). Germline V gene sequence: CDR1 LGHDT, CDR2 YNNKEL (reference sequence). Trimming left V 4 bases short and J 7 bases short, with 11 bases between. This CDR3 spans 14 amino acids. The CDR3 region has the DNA TGTGCCAGCAGCCCCGTGGGGGTAAATTCACCCCTCCACTTT. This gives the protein CASSPVGVNSPLHF.

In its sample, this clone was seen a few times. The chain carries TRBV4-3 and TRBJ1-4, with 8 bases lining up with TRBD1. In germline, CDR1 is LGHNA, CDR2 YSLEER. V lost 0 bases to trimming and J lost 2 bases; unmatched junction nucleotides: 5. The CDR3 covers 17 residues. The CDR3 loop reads CASSQDTGGGTNEKLFF. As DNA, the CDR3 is TGCGCCAGCAGCCAAGACACAGGGGGAGGGACTAATGAAAAACTGTTTTTT.

The CDR3 is CASSYSSRNRVNQPQHF. The CDR3 DNA is TGTGCCAGCAGTTACTCCTCCAGGAACAGGGTAAATCAGCCCCAGCATTTT. The chain carries TRBV6-2 or TRBV6-3 and TRBJ1-5; tentative D call: TRBD1 (6 bases). V lost 0 bases and J 4 bases, leaving 16 bases between the germline ends. The CDR3 loop spans 17 amino acids. CDR1 is MNHEY and CDR2 is SVGEGT in the germline V gene.

This CDR3 is CASSAQGASTDTQYF. The CDR3 DNA sequence: TGTGCCAGCAGCGCCCAGGGGGCCTCCACAGATACGCAGTATTTT. The genes are TRBV6-5 and TRBJ2-3; TRBD1 agrees at 8 bases. Germline V gene lookup returns CDR1 MNHEY and CDR2 SVGAGI. This CDR3 has 15 residues. After removal of 6 bases from V and 2 bases from J, the junction contained 7 bases not matched to a gene.

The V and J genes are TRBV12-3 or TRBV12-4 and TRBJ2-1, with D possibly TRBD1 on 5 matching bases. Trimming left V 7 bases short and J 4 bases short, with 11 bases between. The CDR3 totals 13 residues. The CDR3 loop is CASNDRNYNEQFF. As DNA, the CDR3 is TGTGCCAGCAACGACAGAAATTACAATGAGCAGTTCTTC.

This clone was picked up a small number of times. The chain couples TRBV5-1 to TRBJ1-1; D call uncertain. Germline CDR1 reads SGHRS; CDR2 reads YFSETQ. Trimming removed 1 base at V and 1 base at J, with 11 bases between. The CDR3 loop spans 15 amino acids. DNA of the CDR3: TGCGCCAGCAGCTTGAATGCAGGATCGAACACTGAAGCTTTCTTT. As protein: CASSLNAGSNTEAFF.

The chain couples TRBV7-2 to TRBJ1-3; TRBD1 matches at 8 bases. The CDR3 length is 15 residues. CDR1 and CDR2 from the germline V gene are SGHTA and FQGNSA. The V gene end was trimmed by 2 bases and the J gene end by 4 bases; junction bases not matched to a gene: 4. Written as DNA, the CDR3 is TGTGCCAGCAGCTTACAGGGGGCGAACGGAAACACCATATATTTT. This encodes CASSLQGANGNTIYF.

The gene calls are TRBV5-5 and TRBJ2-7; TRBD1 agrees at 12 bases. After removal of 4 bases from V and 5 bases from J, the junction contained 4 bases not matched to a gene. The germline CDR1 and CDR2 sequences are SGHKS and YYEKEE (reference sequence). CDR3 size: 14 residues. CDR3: CASSAGTGGHEQYF. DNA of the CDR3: TGTGCCAGCAGCGCCGGGACAGGGGGCCACGAGCAGTACTTC.

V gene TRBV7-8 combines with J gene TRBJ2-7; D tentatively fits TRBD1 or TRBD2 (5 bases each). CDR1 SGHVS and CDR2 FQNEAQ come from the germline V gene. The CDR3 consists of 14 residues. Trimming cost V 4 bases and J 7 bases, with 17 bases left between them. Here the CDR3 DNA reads TGTGCCAGCAGCTCCGGGACCCCGCGCGGGGAGCAGTACTTC. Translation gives CASSSGTPRGEQYF.

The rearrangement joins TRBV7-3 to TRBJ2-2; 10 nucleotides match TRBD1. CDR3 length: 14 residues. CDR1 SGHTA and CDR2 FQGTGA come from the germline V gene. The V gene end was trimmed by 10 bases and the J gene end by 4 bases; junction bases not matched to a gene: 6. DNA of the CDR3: TGTGCCACCGCAAGGGACAGGGGCACCGGGGAGCTGTTTTTT. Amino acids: CATARDRGTGELFF.